This T cell receptor beta chain is drawn from a study of blood T cells in healthy people across ages. CDR1 is SQVTM and CDR2 is ANQGSEA in the germline V gene. V was trimmed by 5 bases and J by 6 bases, leaving 7 bases between them. This CDR3 spans 11 amino acids. A few counts support this clonotype. For the second PCR, which ran for 7 to 11 cycles, a sample-barcoded 5' primer and a J-beta primer mix were used. TCRdb independently ran MiXCR on the 5' RACE reads; one entry per CDR3 protein. The sample contains hundreds of thousands of distinct CDR3 sequences, approximately 40% of which appear only once.

The sample comprised blood. V gene TRBV29-1 combines with J gene TRBJ2-2, with D possibly TRBD2 on 6 matching bases. This clonotype originated in a man aged 80 or over in good health. In nucleotides, the CDR3 is TGCAGCGTTCCGGGGGCCGGGGAGCTGTTTTTT. Protein sequence: CSVPGAGELFF.